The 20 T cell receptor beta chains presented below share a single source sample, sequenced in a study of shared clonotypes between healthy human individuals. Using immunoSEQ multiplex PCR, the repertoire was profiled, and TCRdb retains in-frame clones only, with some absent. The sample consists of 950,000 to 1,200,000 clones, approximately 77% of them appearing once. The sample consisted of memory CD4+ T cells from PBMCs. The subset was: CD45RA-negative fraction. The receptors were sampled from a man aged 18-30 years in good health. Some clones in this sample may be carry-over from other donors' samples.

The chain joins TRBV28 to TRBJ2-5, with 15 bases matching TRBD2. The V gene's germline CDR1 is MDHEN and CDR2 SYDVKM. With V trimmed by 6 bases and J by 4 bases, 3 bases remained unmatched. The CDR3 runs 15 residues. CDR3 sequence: CASSWGLAGGETQYF. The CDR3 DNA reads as TGTGCCAGCAGCTGGGGACTAGCGGGAGGAGAGACCCAGTACTTC.

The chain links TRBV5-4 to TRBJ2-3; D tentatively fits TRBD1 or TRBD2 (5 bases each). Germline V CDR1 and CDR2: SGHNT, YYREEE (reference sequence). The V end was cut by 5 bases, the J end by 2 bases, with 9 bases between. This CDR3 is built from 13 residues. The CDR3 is CASSSGATDTQYF. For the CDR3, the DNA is TGTGCCAGCAGTTCCGGGGCCACAGATACGCAGTATTTT.

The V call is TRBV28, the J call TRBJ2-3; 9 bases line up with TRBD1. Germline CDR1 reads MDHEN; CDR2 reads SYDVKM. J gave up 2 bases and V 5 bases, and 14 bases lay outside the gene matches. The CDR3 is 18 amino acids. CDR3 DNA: TGTGCCAGCAGTGTTACAGGGGGCGGGCGGGGTCCCACAGATACGCAGTATTTT. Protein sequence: CASSVTGGGRGPTDTQYF.

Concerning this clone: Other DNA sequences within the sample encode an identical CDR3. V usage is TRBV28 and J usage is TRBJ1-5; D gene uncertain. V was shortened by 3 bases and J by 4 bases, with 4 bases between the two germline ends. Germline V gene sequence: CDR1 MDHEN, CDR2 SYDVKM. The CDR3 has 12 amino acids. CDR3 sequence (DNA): TGTGCCAGCAGTTTGGGTAATCAGCCCCAGCATTTT. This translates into CASSLGNQPQHF.

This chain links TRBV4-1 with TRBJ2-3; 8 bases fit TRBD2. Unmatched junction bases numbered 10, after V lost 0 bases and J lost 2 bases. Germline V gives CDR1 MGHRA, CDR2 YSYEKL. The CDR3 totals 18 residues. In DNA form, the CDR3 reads TGCGCCAGCAGCCAAGATGGATCCCTAGCGGGTACCACAGATACGCAGTATTTT. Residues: CASSQDGSLAGTTDTQYF.

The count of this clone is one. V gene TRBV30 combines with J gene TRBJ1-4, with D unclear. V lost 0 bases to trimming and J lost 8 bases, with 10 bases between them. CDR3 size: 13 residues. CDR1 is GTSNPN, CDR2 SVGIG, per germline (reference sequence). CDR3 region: CAWSVRQGEKLFF. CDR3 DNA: TGTGCCTGGAGTGTACGGCAAGGAGAAAAACTGTTTTTT. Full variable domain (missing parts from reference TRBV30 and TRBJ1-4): SQTIHQWPATLVQPVGSPLSLECTVEGTSNPNLYWYRQAAGRGLQLLFYSVGIGQISSEVPQNLSASRPQDRQFILSSKKLLLSDSGFYLCAWSVRQGEKLFFGSGTQLSVL.

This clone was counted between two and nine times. The CDR3: CASSLEGSLSTDTQYF. CDR3 DNA sequence: TGCGCCAGCAGCTTGGAGGGCAGCCTTAGCACAGATACGCAGTATTTT. The chain joins TRBV5-1 to TRBJ2-3; the D is unclear. Germline CDR1 SGHRS, CDR2 YFSETQ. This CDR3 has 16 residues. V gave up 0 bases and J gave up 0 bases, with 11 bases separating them.

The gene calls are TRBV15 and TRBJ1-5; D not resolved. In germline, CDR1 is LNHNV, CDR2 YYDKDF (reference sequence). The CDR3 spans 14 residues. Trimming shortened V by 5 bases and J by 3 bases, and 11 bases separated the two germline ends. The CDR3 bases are TGTGCCACCAGCGGGGTTTTGGACAATCAGCCCCAGCATTTT. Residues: CATSGVLDNQPQHF.

CDR3 protein: CASSYTDRGPTYEQYF. DNA of the CDR3: TGTGCCAGCAGTTACACCGACAGGGGGCCCACCTACGAGCAGTACTTC. V and J are TRBV6-6 and TRBJ2-7; the match to TRBD1 covers 10 bases. Germline CDR1 MNHNY, CDR2 SVGAGI (reference sequence). V lost 2 bases and J lost 2; bases outside the gene matches: 6. The CDR3 spans 16 residues.

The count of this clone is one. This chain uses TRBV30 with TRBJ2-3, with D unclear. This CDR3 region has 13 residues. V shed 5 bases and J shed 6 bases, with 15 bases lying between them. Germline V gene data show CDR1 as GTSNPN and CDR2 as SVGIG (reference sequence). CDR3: CAWGIRMADTQYF. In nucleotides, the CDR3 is TGTGCCTGGGGCATCCGAATGGCGGATACGCAGTATTTT.

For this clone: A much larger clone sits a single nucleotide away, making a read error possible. The chain's CDR3 is CASSRSSYNEQFF. Written as DNA, the CDR3 is TGTGCCAGCAGCCGGAGCTCCTACAATGAGCAGTTCTTC. This chain connects TRBV11-3 to TRBJ2-1; D call uncertain. V was clipped by 5 bases and J by 0 bases, with 5 bases between them. Per germline, CDR1 SGHNT and CDR2 YENEEA. The CDR3 loop spans 13 amino acids.

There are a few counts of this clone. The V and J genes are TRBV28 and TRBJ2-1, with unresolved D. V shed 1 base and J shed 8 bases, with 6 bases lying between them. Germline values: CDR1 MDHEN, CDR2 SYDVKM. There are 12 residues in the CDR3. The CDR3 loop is CASSLSKDEQFF. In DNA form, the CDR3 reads TGTGCCAGCAGTTTATCTAAGGATGAGCAGTTCTTC.

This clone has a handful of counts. CDR3: CASMGAGNTIYF. For the CDR3, the DNA is TGTGCCAGCATGGGGGCTGGAAACACCATATATTTT. The chain recombines TRBV7-9 with TRBJ1-3; tentative D call: TRBD1 (5 bases). The V end lost 7 bases, the J end lost 2 bases, and 6 bases lay between the germline ends. The CDR3 loop spans 12 amino acids. Germline V CDR1 and CDR2: SEHNR, FQNEAQ (reference sequence).

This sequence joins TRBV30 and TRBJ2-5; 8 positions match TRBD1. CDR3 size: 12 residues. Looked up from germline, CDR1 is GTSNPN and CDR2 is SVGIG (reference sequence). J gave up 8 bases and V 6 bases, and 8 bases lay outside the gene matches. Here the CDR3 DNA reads TGTGCCTGTAATGGACAGGGTTTCACCCAGTACTTC. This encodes CACNGQGFTQYF.

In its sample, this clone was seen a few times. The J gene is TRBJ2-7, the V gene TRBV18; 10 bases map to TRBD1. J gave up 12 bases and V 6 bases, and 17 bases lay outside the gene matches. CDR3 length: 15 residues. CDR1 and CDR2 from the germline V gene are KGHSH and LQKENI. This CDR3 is CASSLGHPETGGLYF. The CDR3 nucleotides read TGTGCCAGCTCCCTTGGTCATCCCGAGACAGGGGGCCTGTACTTC.

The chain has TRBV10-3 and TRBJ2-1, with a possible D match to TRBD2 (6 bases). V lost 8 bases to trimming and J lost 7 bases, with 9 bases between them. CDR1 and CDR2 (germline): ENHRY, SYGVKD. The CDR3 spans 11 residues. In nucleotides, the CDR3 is TGTGCCATCGGGGGGTCGAATGAGCAGTTCTTC. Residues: CAIGGSNEQFF.

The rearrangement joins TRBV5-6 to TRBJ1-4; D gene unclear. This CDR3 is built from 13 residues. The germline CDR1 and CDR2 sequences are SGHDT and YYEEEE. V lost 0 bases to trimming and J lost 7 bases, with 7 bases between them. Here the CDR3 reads CASSLGPREKLFF. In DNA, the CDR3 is TGTGCCAGCAGCTTGGGACCCCGTGAAAAACTGTTTTTT.

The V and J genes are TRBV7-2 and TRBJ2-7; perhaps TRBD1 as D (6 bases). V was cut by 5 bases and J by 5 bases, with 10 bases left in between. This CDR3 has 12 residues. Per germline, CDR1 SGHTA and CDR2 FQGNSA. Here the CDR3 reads CASSPSGDEQYF. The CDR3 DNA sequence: TGTGCCAGCAGCCCCTCAGGGGACGAGCAGTACTTC.

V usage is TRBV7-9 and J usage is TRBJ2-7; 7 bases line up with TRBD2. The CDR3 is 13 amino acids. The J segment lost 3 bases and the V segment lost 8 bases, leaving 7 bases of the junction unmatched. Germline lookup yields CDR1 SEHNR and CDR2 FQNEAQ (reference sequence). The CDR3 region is CASRASGYYEQYF. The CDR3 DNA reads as TGTGCCAGCCGGGCTAGCGGATACTACGAGCAGTACTTC.

CDR3 coding DNA: TGTGCCAGCAGCTTATCCCGGGACTTCCCGGACAATGAGCAGTTCTTC. Translated, it gives CASSLSRDFPDNEQFF. The chain recombines TRBV7-3 with TRBJ2-1; possible D gene TRBD2, 6 bases. V was clipped by 2 bases and J by 5 bases, with 16 bases between them. Germline lookup yields CDR1 SGHTA and CDR2 FQGTGA. The CDR3 runs 16 residues.